These 32 T cell receptor beta chains came from one sample sequenced in a study of T cell clonality in common variable immunodeficiency. Assay used: immunoSEQ multiplex PCR; TCRdb lists only in-frame clones, some missing. The repertoire has about 35,000 clones, none seen only once; the ten largest take under 3%. The sequencing input was peripheral blood mononuclear cells. The receptors shown here come from a person between 18 and 69 years old in good health.

In its sample, this clone was seen many times. The sequence runs out 3 residues before the end of the CDR3; the remainder is reconstructed from the germline J gene. V gene TRBV2 combines with J gene TRBJ2-3; D remains unclear. There are 14 residues in the CDR3. V lost 6 bases and J 0 bases, leaving 10 bases between the germline ends. The germline V gene encodes CDR1 SNHLY and CDR2 FYNNEI. The part of the CDR3 DNA that was read is TGTGCCAGCAGGAGAGCGAGCAGCACAGATACG. Its translation: CASRRASSTDT. The whole CDR3 region reads CASRRASSTDTQYF.

This clone was recorded at least ten times. Read data end 3 residues before the CDR3 end; the end is taken from the germline J gene. This chain connects TRBV19 to TRBJ2-1; 10 bases are shared with TRBD2. Germline V gives CDR1 LNHDA, CDR2 SQIVND (reference sequence). Trimming cost V 4 bases and J 6 bases; bases outside gene matches: 9. CDR3 length: 16 residues. The part of the CDR3 DNA that was read is TGTGCCAGTAGTAAAGCGGGAGGGGTTCCGAGCAATGAG. Translation gives CASSKAGGVPSNE. The CDR3 as a whole reads CASSKAGGVPSNEQFF.

This clone was observed a few times. The sequenced fragment ends 3 residues before the CDR3 boundary, so the rest is inferred from the germline J gene. The genes are TRBV2 and TRBJ2-3; TRBD2 aligns across 11 bases. The CDR3 length is 14 residues. Trimming cost V 7 bases and J 2 bases; bases outside gene matches: 2. Germline CDR1 SNHLY, CDR2 FYNNEI. The covered CDR3 bases are TGTGCCAGCAAACTAGCGGGAGTCACAGATACG. It translates to CASKLAGVTDT. The whole CDR3 protein is CASKLAGVTDTQYF.

This clone was counted at least ten times. The sequenced fragment ends 3 residues before the CDR3 boundary, so the rest is inferred from the germline J gene. The chain joins TRBV4-2 to TRBJ1-5; the match to TRBD1 covers 11 bases. The CDR3 consists of 17 residues. The V segment lost 0 bases and the J segment 6 bases; nucleotides outside the gene matches: 7. Germline loops: CDR1 LGHNA, CDR2 YNFKEQ. The CDR3 protein is CASSQEDRGQAIQPQHF. Partial CDR3 DNA: TGTGCCAGCAGCCAAGAGGACAGGGGGCAGGCTATTCAGCCC.

This clone was seen ten or more times. The read ends 3 residues shy of where the CDR3 ends; the end is completed using the germline J gene. The V gene is TRBV2, the J gene TRBJ2-5; 9 nucleotides align to TRBD1. The CDR3 runs to 16 residues. V dropped 5 bases and J dropped 1; count of bases not matched to a gene: 8. Germline CDR1 is SNHLY and CDR2 is FYNNEI. The covered CDR3 bases are TGTGCCAGCAGTTTTACCGGGACAGGGTTCCAAGAGACC. This sequence encodes CASSFTGTGFQET. The full CDR3 reads CASSFTGTGFQETQYF.

This clone was counted at least ten times. The read halts 3 residues ahead of the CDR3 end, with the missing end drawn from the germline J gene. The chain is built from TRBV10-3 and TRBJ2-7; no clear D. Per the germline V gene, CDR1 is ENHRY and CDR2 is SYGVKD. There are 13 residues in the CDR3. V lost 2 bases and J 5 bases, leaving 10 bases between the germline ends. The CDR3 spells CAISEMANDEQYF. CDR3 bases read: TGTGCCATCAGTGAGATGGCAAACGACGAG.

Many counts were recorded for this clone. The read halts 3 residues ahead of the CDR3 end, with the missing end drawn from the germline J gene. The J gene is TRBJ2-5, the V gene TRBV28; TRBD2 agrees at 12 bases. CDR1 and CDR2 (germline): MDHEN, SYDVKM. The CDR3 totals 18 residues. V shed 6 bases and J 6 bases; nucleotides not matched to a gene: 17. The CDR3 sequence is CASRLGGYGLAGPKTQYF. The DNA read from the CDR3 is TGTGCCAGCAGACTTGGAGGGTATGGACTAGCGGGACCGAAGACC.

This clone was counted many times. The sequence runs out 3 residues before the end of the CDR3; the remainder is reconstructed from the germline J gene. The chain has TRBV4-1 and TRBJ2-6; possibly TRBD2 for D (7 bases). This CDR3 has 17 residues. Deletions cut 6 bases from V and 2 bases from J, with 17 bases between. Germline loops: CDR1 MGHRA, CDR2 YSYEKL. The DNA read from the CDR3 is TGCGCCAGCAGTCGGCGGGGGCTTGTGACTGGGGCCAACGTC. Its protein product is CASSRRGLVTGANV. The whole CDR3 is CASSRRGLVTGANVLTF.

This clone was seen repeatedly, ten times or more. The CDR3 is cut off 3 residues early in the read; its end comes from the germline J gene. The V and J genes are TRBV6-1 and TRBJ2-7; D is unresolved. V dropped 1 base and J dropped 3 bases, with 7 bases sitting between them. CDR3 size: 13 residues. The germline CDR1 and CDR2 sequences are MNHNS and SASEGT. The CDR3 DNA, read in part, is TGTGCCAGCAGTGAAGTTGGCGGCTACGAG. Translation: CASSEVGGYE. From start to end, the CDR3 is CASSEVGGYEQYF.

The sample holds a few counts of this clone. The CDR3 extends 3 residues past the end of the read, so its final part is completed from the germline J gene. The chain employs TRBV18 and TRBJ2-3, with TRBD2 matching 10 bases. Germline CDR1 reads KGHSH; CDR2 reads LQKENI. The CDR3 totals 15 residues. The junction had 9 bases not matched to a gene; V was cut back by 6 bases and J by 6 bases. Partial CDR3 DNA: TGTGCCAGCTCCCCCCTAGCGGGAGTCGGCGATACG. Its protein product is CASSPLAGVGDT. The whole CDR3 protein reads CASSPLAGVGDTQYF.

This clone was found many times. CDR3 DNA, as far as it was read: TGCGCCAGCAAAGACAGGGGACATTCACCC. Amino acid sequence: CASKDRGHSP. The entire CDR3 reads CASKDRGHSPLHF. V gene TRBV4-1 combines with J gene TRBJ1-6; 8 bases align to TRBD1. Coverage ceases 3 residues before the CDR3 finishes, and the germline J gene fills in the end. The germline V gene encodes CDR1 MGHRA and CDR2 YSYEKL. The CDR3 has 13 amino acids. Germline trimming cut 7 bases from V and 8 bases from J; bases unmatched to any gene: 4.

There are many counts of this clone. The observed sequence ends 3 residues before the CDR3 terminus, with the missing tail filled in from the germline J gene. V is TRBV5-6 and J is TRBJ1-4; 7 bases fit TRBD1. J lost 5 bases, V lost 4 bases, and 8 bases had no gene match. This CDR3 is built from 15 residues. Germline V lookup: CDR1 SGHDT, CDR2 YYEEEE. The CDR3 loop is CASSRREQGNEKLFF. CDR3 bases read: TGTGCCAGCAGCCGTAGAGAACAGGGGAATGAAAAA.

This clone appeared many times. The CDR3 goes on 3 residues after the read ends, and that part is filled in from the germline J gene. The V and J genes are TRBV28 and TRBJ2-3; D not certain. V was clipped by 2 bases and J by 6 bases, with 12 bases between them. From germline, CDR1 is MDHEN and CDR2 SYDVKM. This CDR3 comprises 14 residues. CDR3 loop: CASSLTGPPDTQYF. The covered CDR3 bases are TGTGCCAGCAGTTTAACTGGGCCCCCGGATACG.

This clone was seen many times. Read data end 3 residues before the CDR3 end; the end is taken from the germline J gene. This rearrangement joins TRBV20-1 to TRBJ2-7, with unresolved D. The CDR3 is 15 residues long. V gave up 2 bases and J gave up 6 bases, with 20 bases separating them. Germline values: CDR1 DFQATT, CDR2 SNEGSKA (reference sequence). The CDR3 here is CSARNDWVVGFEQYF. The DNA read from the CDR3 is TGCAGTGCTAGAAATGACTGGGTGGTCGGTTTCGAG.

In the case of this clone: The CDR3 end lies 3 residues beyond the end of the read and is filled in from the germline J gene. V gene TRBV10-2 combines with J gene TRBJ2-7, with D unresolved. Trimming stripped 4 bases from V and 3 bases from J, with 13 bases between. The length of the CDR3 is 14 residues. CDR1 is WSHSY and CDR2 is SAAADI in the germline V gene. Incomplete CDR3 DNA: TGCGCCAGCAGTGGTAGTTCCCCCGACTACGAG. Translated: CASSGSSPDYE. In full, the CDR3 is CASSGSSPDYEQYF.

This clone was detected ten times or more. The missing CDR3 end, 3 residues past where the read stops, is filled in from the germline J gene. This rearrangement joins TRBV5-4 to TRBJ1-2, with 7 positions matching TRBD1. CDR1 is SGHNT, CDR2 YYREEE, per germline (reference sequence). V trimming: 4 bases; J trimming: 7 bases; junction bases outside the gene matches: 7. The CDR3 extends over 13 amino acids. Partial CDR3 DNA: TGTGCCAGCAGCCCCGGGACAGCAGGTGGC. Protein: CASSPGTAGG. The entire CDR3 reads CASSPGTAGGYTF. Using reference TRBV5-4 and TRBJ1-2 for the parts outside the CDR3, the full variable domain is ETGVTQSPTHLIKTRGQQVTLRCSSQSGHNTVSWYQQALGQGPQFIFQYYREEENGRGNFPPRFSGLQFPNYSSELNVNALELDDSALYLCASSPGTAGGYTFGSGTRLTVV.

This clone was seen ten or more times. The missing CDR3 end, 3 residues past where the read stops, is filled in from the germline J gene. The chain carries TRBV13 and TRBJ1-2; D is perhaps TRBD1 (5 bases). The CDR3 runs to 14 residues. Germline values: CDR1 PRHDT, CDR2 FYEKMQ (reference sequence). CDR3 in amino acids: CASSLGQVLKGYTF. CDR3 bases read: TGTGCCAGCAGCTTAGGACAGGTCTTGAAAGGC.

This clone was seen at least ten times. The CDR3 end falls 3 residues outside the read, so it is completed with the germline J gene. This rearrangement joins TRBV7-2 to TRBJ2-7; D not resolved. V shed 5 bases and J shed 4 bases, with 6 bases lying between them. This CDR3 contains 11 residues. Looked up from germline, CDR1 is SGHTA and CDR2 is FQGNSA. CDR3 DNA (partial): TGTGCCAGCAGCCCCCTTTACGAG. Translation: CASSPLYE. The full CDR3 reads CASSPLYEQYF.

This clone was recorded at least ten times. Coverage ceases 3 residues before the CDR3 finishes, and the germline J gene fills in the end. The genes are TRBV2 and TRBJ2-4; TRBD1 matches 10 bases. Trimming took 6 bases from V and 8 from J; bases not matched to a gene: 13. This CDR3 has 16 amino acids. The germline V gene has CDR1 SNHLY and CDR2 FYNNEI. The sequenced part of the CDR3 DNA is TGTGCCAGCAGCGTAGACCGGACAGGGGGAATTGACATT. Translated: CASSVDRTGGIDI. Given in full, the CDR3 is CASSVDRTGGIDIQYF.

This clone has a count of ten or more. The read gets to within 3 residues of the CDR3 end, and the germline J gene fills in the rest. The gene calls are TRBV11-2 and TRBJ1-4; the D is unclear. The CDR3 totals 13 residues. The germline V and J ends were trimmed by 5 bases and 8 bases, with 12 bases remaining between them. Per the germline V gene, CDR1 is SGHAT and CDR2 is FQNNGV. Incomplete CDR3 DNA: TGTGCCAGCAGCCTCGACATCGGAGAAAAA. Its protein is CASSLDIGEK. The whole CDR3 protein is CASSLDIGEKLFF.

This clone has a count of ten or more. From the germline J gene comes the end of the CDR3, since the read stops 3 residues before it. The chain is built from TRBV20-1 and TRBJ1-2, with TRBD1 identical over 7 bases. The germline gives CDR1 DFQATT, CDR2 SNEGSKA (reference sequence). This CDR3 spans 9 amino acids. The covered CDR3 bases are TGCAGGACAGGGAATGGC. It yields the protein CRTGNG. The entire CDR3 protein is CRTGNGYTF.

This clone showed up many times. Sequencing ends 3 residues short of the CDR3 end; the germline J gene provides the rest. Other DNA sequences within the sample encode an identical CDR3. The gene calls are TRBV5-1 and TRBJ2-7, with 8 bases matching TRBD2. Germline trimming cut 1 base from V and 1 base from J; bases unmatched to any gene: 1. The CDR3 sequence is 14 residues long. Germline V gene data show CDR1 as SGHRS and CDR2 as YFSETQ. CDR3 bases read: TGCGCCAGCAGCTTGACTAGCGGTTCCTACGAG. Protein: CASSLTSGSYE. The entire CDR3 protein is CASSLTSGSYEQYF.

This clone has ten or more counts. The read terminates 3 residues ahead of where the CDR3 ends, so the germline J gene completes it. The J gene is TRBJ2-7, the V gene TRBV11-2, with TRBD1 identical over 8 bases. Trimming at V came to 4 bases and at J to 5 bases, leaving 7 bases not matched to a gene. CDR3 size: 14 residues. Germline V gene data show CDR1 as SGHAT and CDR2 as FQNNGV. The chain's CDR3 is CASSSPRTGNEQYF. CDR3 DNA (partial): TGTGCCAGCAGCTCACCTCGGACAGGGAACGAG.

This clone has at least ten counts. The read ends 3 residues before the CDR3 terminus; that terminus is restored from the germline J gene. The chain links TRBV2 to TRBJ2-7; perhaps TRBD1 as D (5 bases). Per the germline V gene, CDR1 is SNHLY and CDR2 is FYNNEI. V was clipped by 6 bases and J by 3 bases, with 12 bases between them. The CDR3 consists of 13 residues. The CDR3 loop reads CASSPDRLYEQYF. The sequenced part of the CDR3 DNA is TGTGCCAGCAGCCCCGACAGACTCTACGAG.

This clone was detected many times. From the germline J gene comes the end of the CDR3, since the read stops 3 residues before it. The chain is built from TRBV5-1 and TRBJ2-6, with TRBD1 as a possible D gene (6 bases). V was pared by 0 bases and J by 2 bases, with 9 bases between. The CDR3 is made up of 16 amino acids. CDR1 SGHRS and CDR2 YFSETQ come from the germline V gene. Incomplete CDR3 DNA: TGCGCCAGCAGCTTGGTTCCAGGGGCTGGGGCCAACGTC. It yields the protein CASSLVPGAGANV. The full-length CDR3 reads as CASSLVPGAGANVLTF.

In its sample, this clone was seen many times. Coverage ceases 3 residues before the CDR3 finishes, and the germline J gene fills in the end. The chain employs TRBV5-1 and TRBJ2-1, with D tentatively TRBD2 (6 bases). Germline CDR1 is SGHRS and CDR2 is YFSETQ. This CDR3 spans 16 amino acids. The V and J ends lost 3 bases and 2 bases respectively, with 15 bases between them. CDR3 protein: CASSSVRDFTYNEQFF. The covered CDR3 bases are TGCGCCAGCAGCTCGGTCCGGGACTTCACCTACAATGAG.

This clone was recorded many times. The read terminates 3 residues before the CDR3 end, so the remaining end is supplied by the germline J gene. The chain links TRBV20-1 to TRBJ2-7; 10 bases agree with TRBD2. Per germline, CDR1 DFQATT and CDR2 SNEGSKA (reference sequence). There are 15 residues in the CDR3. After removal of 3 bases from V and 5 bases from J, the junction contained 10 bases not matched to a gene. The CDR3 here is CSARRGLANKDEQYF. The CDR3 bases that were read are TGCAGTGCTAGGAGGGGACTAGCGAACAAAGACGAG.

The table lists this clone with many counts. The CDR3 extends 3 residues past the end of the read, so its final part is completed from the germline J gene. The chain has TRBV27 and TRBJ2-4; 8 bases match TRBD2. Germline-derived CDR1 and CDR2 are MNHEY and SMNVEV (reference sequence). Trimming cost V 2 bases and J 0 bases; bases outside gene matches: 3. This CDR3 has 16 amino acids. The covered CDR3 bases are TGTGCCAGCAGTTTAGGCCTAGCGGGAGCCAAAAACATT. Protein: CASSLGLAGAKNI. The full CDR3 protein reads CASSLGLAGAKNIQYF.

With respect to this clone: The read terminates 3 residues before the CDR3 end, so the remaining end is supplied by the germline J gene. The chain recombines TRBV20-1 with TRBJ2-1; 8 nucleotides agree with TRBD2. This CDR3 is 15 amino acids long. V was clipped by 3 bases and J by 6 bases; unmatched bases: 10. Per germline, CDR1 DFQATT and CDR2 SNEGSKA (reference sequence). The sequenced part of the CDR3 DNA is TGCAGTGCTAGGAGCGGGAGAGTCACCAGCAATGAG. Its translation: CSARSGRVTSNE. The full CDR3 sequence reads CSARSGRVTSNEQFF.

This clone was detected ten times or more. The CDR3 is cut off 3 residues early in the read; its end comes from the germline J gene. The chain has TRBV5-1 and TRBJ2-2; tentative D call: TRBD1 (7 bases). The germline V gene encodes CDR1 SGHRS and CDR2 YFSETQ. Deletions cut 7 bases from V and 4 bases from J, with 14 bases between. CDR3 length equals 14 residues. The covered CDR3 bases are TGCGCCAGCCGAGGGGGCGGGACCACCGGGGAG. Its protein product is CASRGGGTTGE. In full, the CDR3 is CASRGGGTTGELFF.

The sample holds many counts of this clone. The missing CDR3 end, 3 residues past where the read stops, is filled in from the germline J gene. The genes are TRBV6-1 and TRBJ2-3, with D possibly TRBD1 on 6 matching bases. Germline V gives CDR1 MNHNS, CDR2 SASEGT. There are 15 residues in the CDR3. V lost 3 bases, J lost 0 bases, and 10 bases lay in between. The sequenced part of the CDR3 DNA is TGTGCCAGCAGTGAGGGGGCCTCTAGCACAGATACG. Its translation is CASSEGASSTDT. In full, the CDR3 is CASSEGASSTDTQYF.

This clone occurred many times. The CDR3 end falls 3 residues outside the read, so it is completed with the germline J gene. The rearrangement joins TRBV20-1 to TRBJ2-1; 13 bases line up with TRBD2. From germline, CDR1 is DFQATT and CDR2 SNEGSKA (reference sequence). This CDR3 is 16 amino acids long. V shed 1 base and J 5 bases; nucleotides not matched to a gene: 5. CDR3 residues: CSARGRTSGGHNEQFF. CDR3 DNA, as far as it was read: TGCAGTGCTAGAGGCAGGACTAGCGGGGGCCACAATGAG.